Listed below are T cell receptor beta chains from one sample, sequenced in a study of blood T cell repertoires in COVID-19. TCRdb keeps only in-frame clones here, not all; method: immunoSEQ multiplex PCR. The sample consists of 150,000 to 200,000 clones, about 91% of them appearing once. The sequenced sample consisted of PBMCs or T cells enriched from blood (not recorded which). These receptors originate from a woman between 35 and 50 years old with acute COVID-19. The conserved cysteine and the conserved F or W are not part of the CDR3 here. Where a row states a size, it is once, few, many or the class of an expanded clone; other rows omit it.

CDR3 length | clone size | J gene | V gene | CDR3 protein
11 | . | TRBJ1-2 | TRBV25-1 | ASSEYRGYGYT
12 | . | TRBJ2-2 | TRBV18 | ASSPGLVTGELF
12 | . | TRBJ1-5 | TRBV19 | ASSSGGYNQPQH
12 | . | TRBJ2-5 | TRBV7-2 | ASSLAGAKETQY
13 | . | TRBJ2-2 | TRBV3-1/TRBV3-2 | ASKQGEGSTGELF
12 | . | TRBJ2-5 | TRBV7-8 | ASSPPFGGETQY
12 | few | TRBJ1-4 | TRBV7-9 | ASSRTGLYEKLF
17 | . | TRBJ2-3 | TRBV29-1 | SVSPWLAGGRTPTDTQY
13 | . | TRBJ2-2 | TRBV29-1 | SASTQGANTGELF
9 | . | TRBJ2-7 | TRBV29-1 | SVGHENEQY
15 | . | TRBJ2-2 | TRBV5-1 | ASSLGSGQSNTGELF
14 | . | TRBJ2-2 | TRBV28 | ASSNQGAGWTGELF
14 | . | TRBJ2-2 | TRBV2 | ASRASSGGNTGELF
12 | . | TRBJ2-1 | TRBV9 | ASSVSGHQDEQF
15 | . | TRBJ2-5 | TRBV7-9 | ASSTLGGRGILETQY
12 | . | TRBJ2-1 | TRBV25-1 | ASEEAGSGNEQF
14 | . | TRBJ2-5 | TRBV4-2 | ASSQDFRTPSGTQY
14 | . | TRBJ2-5 | TRBV7-9 | ASSLVDGVEGKTQY
11 | . | TRBJ2-7 | TRBV7-2 | ASSLSPSYEQY
10 | . | TRBJ2-7 | TRBV12-5 | ASSTGGYEQY
15 | . | TRBJ2-3 | TRBV3-1/TRBV3-2 | ASSQDQGQGLTDTQY
14 | . | TRBJ2-5 | TRBV13 | ASSSRLAGDQETQY
15 | . | TRBJ2-7 | TRBV10-1 | ASSAPGLAGFTYEQY
11 | once | TRBJ2-7 | TRBV18 | ASSPLPGGEQY
15 | . | TRBJ1-2 | TRBV25-1 | ASSAIGGGASNYGYT
13 | . | TRBJ2-7 | TRBV29-1 | TKQGAEQGDYEQY
12 | . | TRBJ1-5 | TRBV11-2 | ASSLGGGGQPQH
11 | . | TRBJ2-5 | TRBV28 | ASRGTGRKTQY
14 | . | TRBJ2-1 | TRBV7-2 | ASSLAGTGSYNEQF
15 | . | TRBJ2-1 | TRBV7-3 | ASSLQAGTSGNNEQF
18 | . | TRBJ1-1 | TRBV12-2 | ASRPVTADRGLPMNTEAF
11 | few | TRBJ1-1 | TRBV7-9 | ASSSQGATEAF
15 | . | TRBJ2-3 | TRBV7-9 | ASSLSSTSGVTDTQY
14 | . | TRBJ2-1 | TRBV4-3 | ASSQGTSGYNNEQF
14 | . | TRBJ1-3 | TRBV2 | ASSGEGTLTGNTIY
14 | . | TRBJ2-1 | TRBV10-2 | ASSDIGQSSYNEQF
15 | . | TRBJ2-5 | TRBV3-1/TRBV3-2 | ASSQRDSSGLQETQY
11 | once | TRBJ2-1 | TRBV6-5 | AARMPVYNEQF
11 | . | TRBJ2-7 | TRBV19 | ASSTGSSYEQY
13 | . | TRBJ2-2 | TRBV18 | ASSPQRENTGELF
13 | . | TRBJ1-1 | TRBV2 | ASSEERAGGTEAF
12 | few | TRBJ2-1 | TRBV28 | ASRFVGGGNEQF
13 | . | TRBJ1-2 | TRBV6-5 | ASSYPEGSDYGYT
12 | . | TRBJ1-2 | TRBV27 | ASSHLPDSGGYT
13 | few | TRBJ1-2 | TRBV4-3 | ASSPGSRENYGYT
11 | once | TRBJ1-1 | TRBV5-6 | ASSQDRNTEAF
13 | . | TRBJ1-2 | TRBV1 | TSSQVRTGAYGYT
13 | . | TRBJ2-3 | TRBV7-9 | ASSLEASRTDTQY
12 | . | TRBJ1-4 | TRBV7-8 | ASSVGGGNEKLF
10 | . | TRBJ2-7 | TRBV19 | ASADRRYEQY
12 | . | TRBJ2-3 | TRBV4-1 | ASSRAGGADTQY
12 | . | TRBJ2-5 | TRBV2 | ASSEYRAQETQY
15 | . | TRBJ2-1 | TRBV19 | ASSPGTSGSTYNEQF
13 | . | TRBJ2-3 | TRBV30 | AWSARRGYTDTQY
13 | . | TRBJ2-1 | TRBV29-1 | SVAHGTGGYNEQF
10 | . | TRBJ1-2 | TRBV30 | AWSPPRRRGT
12 | . | TRBJ2-1 | TRBV11-2 | ASSLRNRADEQF